This T cell receptor beta chain originates from a study of T cells after yellow fever vaccination. TCRdb reanalysed the 5' RACE reads using MiXCR and keeps one entry per CDR3 protein. The sample consists of about 99,000 distinct CDR3 sequences, under 7% of them appearing once. This clonotype was seen a handful of times. With V trimmed by 3 bases and J by 2 bases, 11 bases remained unmatched. The V gene's germline CDR1 is SGHDT and CDR2 YYEEEE. CDR3 length: 18 amino acids. The input for sequencing was CD8+ T cells sorted from PBMCs, taken 10 days after the yellow fever booster vaccination. The chain combines TRBV5-6 with TRBJ2-5; 12 nucleotides align to TRBD2. The receptor was derived from a man younger than 30 who received the YFV17D yellow fever vaccine. CDR3 residues: CASSSFSTSGGVQETQYF. The CDR3 DNA sequence: TGTGCCAGCAGCTCCTTCTCGACTAGCGGGGGAGTACAAGAGACCCAGTACTTC.